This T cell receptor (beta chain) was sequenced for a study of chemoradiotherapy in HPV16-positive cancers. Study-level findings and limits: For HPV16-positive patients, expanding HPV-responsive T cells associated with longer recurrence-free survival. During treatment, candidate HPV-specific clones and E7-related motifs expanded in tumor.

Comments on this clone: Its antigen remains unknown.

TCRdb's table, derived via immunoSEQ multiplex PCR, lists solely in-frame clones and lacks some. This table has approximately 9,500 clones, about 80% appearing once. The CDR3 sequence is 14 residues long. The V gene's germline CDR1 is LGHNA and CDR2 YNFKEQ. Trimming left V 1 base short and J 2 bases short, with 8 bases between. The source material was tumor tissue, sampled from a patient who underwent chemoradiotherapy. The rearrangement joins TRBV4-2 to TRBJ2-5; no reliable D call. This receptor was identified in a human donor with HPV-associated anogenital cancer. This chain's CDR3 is CASSQVRRQETQYF. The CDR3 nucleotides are TGTGCCAGCAGCCAAGTGAGGCGGCAAGAGACCCAGTACTTC.